Listed below are T cell receptor beta chains from one sample, sequenced in a study of CD8 T cells in Susac syndrome. Each CDR3 protein gets one entry after TCRdb re-called the immunoSEQ multiplex PCR reads with MiXCR. The sample comprises 400,000 or so distinct CDR3 sequences, approximately 85% of which are singletons, and roughly 0.1% rests with the top ten. The sample consisted of CD8+ T cells from PBMCs. The receptors originated from a human donor with multiple sclerosis. CDR3s include the opening cysteine and the closing phenylalanine or tryptophan. A D gene is named only where the DNA matches it firmly. The size of a clone is reported for some rows only, either as once, few or many, or as a class for expanded clones.

clone_size d_call j_call v_call cdr3_nt cdr3_aa
NA TRBD1 TRBJ1-5 TRBV6-2/TRBV6-3 TGTGCCAGCAGTGATTCCCGGGACAGTTATAGCAATCAGCCCCAGCATTTT CASSDSRDSYSNQPQHF
NA NA TRBJ1-1 TRBV30 TGTGCCTGGAGTGGAGGGGCGTCCACTGAAGCTTTCTTT CAWSGGASTEAFF
NA TRBD1 TRBJ1-4 TRBV13 TGTGCCAGCAGCTTAGCCCTGGGACAGGGAAACGAAAAACTGTTTTTT CASSLALGQGNEKLFF
NA TRBD1 TRBJ2-1 TRBV27 TGTGCCAGCAGTTCCTTTAACAGGGGTGAGCAGTTCTTC CASSSFNRGEQFF
NA NA TRBJ2-1 TRBV6-5 TGTGCCAGCAGTGCCGACTTGAACTCCTACAATGAGCAGTTCTTC CASSADLNSYNEQFF
NA NA TRBJ1-5 TRBV27 TGTGCCAGCAGTCCTCTATTTGATAGCAATCAGCCCCAGCATTTT CASSPLFDSNQPQHF
NA TRBD2 TRBJ2-7 TRBV28 TGTGCCAGCAGTTCCATAGCGGGAGACTACGAGCAGTACTTC CASSSIAGDYEQYF
NA NA TRBJ2-2 TRBV29-1 TGCAGCGTTCTAAAACCCAACGCCGGGGAGCTGTTTTTT CSVLKPNAGELFF
NA NA TRBJ2-1 TRBV28 TGTGCCAGCAGTTTATCGAGGGGGGCCTCCTACAATGAGCAGTTCTTC CASSLSRGASYNEQFF
NA NA TRBJ1-1 TRBV30 TGTGCCTGGAGTCCTGGGACACGGGGGATTGAAGCTTTCTTT CAWSPGTRGIEAFF
NA NA TRBJ2-7 TRBV10-3 TGTGCCATCGGGCAGCCGTCCTACGAGCAGTACTTC CAIGQPSYEQYF
NA NA TRBJ2-7 TRBV14 TGTGCCAGCAGCCCCACCAACCCGGACAGTGCCCTCTACGAGCAGTACTTC CASSPTNPDSALYEQYF
NA NA TRBJ2-3 TRBV6-4 TGTGCCAGCCAGGCGTCCGAGGCAGATACGCAGTATTTT CASQASEADTQYF
NA TRBD2 TRBJ2-4 TRBV7-2 TGTGCCAGCAGCGACCCTCTAGCGGGAGACCTTGAAAACATTCAGTACTTC CASSDPLAGDLENIQYF
NA TRBD1 TRBJ1-1 TRBV19 TGTGCCAGTAGTATTGAGACAGGGACTATGAACACTGAAGCTTTCTTT CASSIETGTMNTEAFF
NA NA TRBJ1-4 TRBV5-1 TGCGCCAGCAGCCCGGAGGTTAATGAAAAACTGTTTTTT CASSPEVNEKLFF
NA NA TRBJ1-6 TRBV21-1 TGTGCCAGCAGCAAGCCAGGGTATAATTCACCCCTCCACTTT CASSKPGYNSPLHF
NA NA TRBJ1-2 TRBV4-1 TGCGCCAGCAGCCAAGAACTCGCCGGGGCTAACTATGGCTACACCTTC CASSQELAGANYGYTF
NA TRBD1 TRBJ1-2 TRBV20-1 TGCAGTGCTAGAGAGACAGGGGCCCGTGGCTACACCTTC CSARETGARGYTF
few NA TRBJ1-1 TRBV4-1 TGCGCCAGCAGCCATGTGACAGGTCCGAACACTGAAGCTTTCTTT CASSHVTGPNTEAFF
NA NA TRBJ2-7 TRBV19 TGTGCCAGTAGTATTGAAGACGATTCCTACGAGCAGTACTTC CASSIEDDSYEQYF
NA NA TRBJ2-1 TRBV2 TGTGCCAGCAGTGATAAGTTTTATGAGCAGTTCTTC CASSDKFYEQFF
NA NA TRBJ2-5 TRBV9 TGTGCCAGCAGCGTAGAATCGGGGGGCAGTGAGACCCAGTACTTC CASSVESGGSETQYF
NA TRBD1 TRBJ2-7 TRBV30 TGTGCCTGGAGTGCCGGGACAGGGGCCTACGAGCAGTACTTC CAWSAGTGAYEQYF
NA NA TRBJ2-1 TRBV11-2 TGTGCCAGCAGCTCCGAGGTGAGGAGGTCCTACAATGAGCAGTTCTTC CASSSEVRRSYNEQFF
NA NA TRBJ1-4 TRBV28 TGTGCCACAGACCAAGGGACCGTTAATGAAAAACTGTTTTTT CATDQGTVNEKLFF
NA TRBD1 TRBJ1-6 TRBV7-2 TGTGCCAGCAGCTTAGAATTCCCAGGGGGATCACCCCTCCACTTT CASSLEFPGGSPLHF
NA NA TRBJ2-7 TRBV14 TGTGCCAGCAGCCAAGGCTACAACTCCTACGAGCAGTACTTC CASSQGYNSYEQYF
NA NA TRBJ2-7 TRBV7-2 TGTGCCAGCAGCGTAACCGGGTCGTTCGGACTCTACGAGCAGTACTTC CASSVTGSFGLYEQYF
NA NA TRBJ2-1 TRBV27 TGTGCCAGCAGTTCCTCCCGGGGGGAGCAGTTCTTC CASSSSRGEQFF
once TRBD2 TRBJ2-3 TRBV12-3/TRBV12-4 TGTGCCAGCAGTCTTCGGCGGGGGGCTACAGATACGCAGTATTTT CASSLRRGATDTQYF
NA TRBD1 TRBJ2-1 TRBV30 TGTGCCTGGAGTGGAGGGACAGACAACCTCTACAATGAGCAGTTCTTC CAWSGGTDNLYNEQFF
NA TRBD1 TRBJ2-2 TRBV4-1 TGCGCCAGCAGCCAAGTAGGGCAGGGGGCGAACACCGGGGAGCTGTTTTTT CASSQVGQGANTGELFF
NA TRBD2 TRBJ2-5 TRBV29-1 TGCAGCGTTGACAGCGGGGAAGAGACCCAGTACTTC CSVDSGEETQYF
NA TRBD1 TRBJ1-2 TRBV2 TGTGCCAGCAGTGGTTCAAAGGACAGGGGGGATCATGGCTACACCTTC CASSGSKDRGDHGYTF
NA NA TRBJ1-4 TRBV14 TGTGCCAGCAGCCCGGGACGGTGGAATGAAAAACTGTTTTTT CASSPGRWNEKLFF
NA NA TRBJ2-1 TRBV27 TGTGCCAGCAGTCCGTCCTTCTACAATGAGCAGTTCTTC CASSPSFYNEQFF
NA TRBD1 TRBJ2-1 TRBV27 TGTGCCAGCAGCCCGCCCCGGGACAGGGGTTACAATGAGCAGTTCTTC CASSPPRDRGYNEQFF
once NA TRBJ1-1 TRBV11-2 TGTGCCAGCAGCTTGACTGCGGACAGACTGAACACTGAAGCTTTCTTT CASSLTADRLNTEAFF
NA NA TRBJ2-4 TRBV4-1 TGCGCCAGCAGCCAGGGCAGACTTCAGGCCAAAAACATTCAGTACTTC CASSQGRLQAKNIQYF
NA TRBD2 TRBJ2-1 TRBV28 TGTGCCAGCATCCCCCAGCGGGAGGGCCACAATGAGCAGTTCTTC CASIPQREGHNEQFF
NA NA TRBJ2-1 TRBV6-2/TRBV6-3 TGTGCCAGCAGTTACAGGCCCTTGGACTACAATGAGCAGTTCTTC CASSYRPLDYNEQFF
NA NA TRBJ1-1 TRBV6-4 TGTGCCAGCAGTGGCGGGGGATCCACTGAAGCTTTCTTT CASSGGGSTEAFF
NA NA TRBJ2-3 TRBV27 TGTGCCAGCAGTTTACTTGAGGGTGTAACGCAGTATTTT CASSLLEGVTQYF
NA NA TRBJ1-5 TRBV7-2 TGTGCCAGCAGCGCACTCCGGGACCACAATCAGCCCCAGCATTTT CASSALRDHNQPQHF
few NA TRBJ2-2 TRBV12-3/TRBV12-4 TGTGCCAGCAGTTGGTCGAACACCGGGGAGCTGTTTTTT CASSWSNTGELFF
NA TRBD2 TRBJ2-3 TRBV6-1 TGTGCCAGCAGTGAAAGACTAGCGGGAGGGGCAGATACGCAGTATTTT CASSERLAGGADTQYF
NA NA TRBJ2-1 TRBV4-1 TGCGCCAGCAGCCCACAAACATTCAATGAGCAGTTCTTC CASSPQTFNEQFF
NA TRBD1 TRBJ2-1 TRBV7-9 TGTGCCAGCAGCTGGGGGACAGGGAGCTCCTACAATGAGCAGTTCTTC CASSWGTGSSYNEQFF
NA TRBD1 TRBJ2-2 TRBV29-1 TGCAGCGCCCGGGACAGTTTTACCGGGGAGCTGTTTTTT CSARDSFTGELFF
few NA TRBJ1-1 TRBV5-1 TGCGCCAGCAGCCCACAGGTGCCGAACACTGAGGCTTTCTTT CASSPQVPNTEAFF